This T cell receptor (beta chain) is drawn from a study of T cells in Graves' hyperthyroidism and ophthalmopathy. The diagnostic basis comprised clinical symptoms, serum thyroxine and TRAb, thyroid ultrasound and orbital computed tomography. The sample holds a few counts of this clonotype. Trimming at V came to 5 bases and at J to 4 bases, leaving 4 bases not matched to a gene. This CDR3 has 14 residues. RNA transcripts were the template for amplifying TCR beta CDR3 regions. First-round RT-PCR with HTBI primers amplified the TCR CDR3 region. TCRdb fed the multiplex PCR reads into MiXCR, producing one record per CDR3 protein. The data contain around 300,000 distinct CDR3 sequences, 13% of them singletons.

The clonotype originates from a woman aged 30 to 39 with Graves' hyperthyroidism that later progressed to Graves' ophthalmopathy. The sequenced sample consisted of blood. V gene TRBV12-3 or TRBV12-4 combines with J gene TRBJ2-2, with 7 nucleotides matching TRBD1. DNA of the CDR3: TGTGCCAGCAGTCGGGGACAGCCCACCGGGGAGCTGTTTTTT. Translating it yields CASSRGQPTGELFF.